This TCR beta chain was identified in a study of T cells in Graves' hyperthyroidism and ophthalmopathy (dated by TCRdb to between 2019 and 2020). As for the study more broadly: Peripheral blood was sampled at the time of initial diagnosis, prior to any treatment. TCR V-J signatures able to tell the groups apart were searched for in a discovery cohort of 90 to 100 patients, of whom around 42 had Graves' ophthalmopathy and about 55 had stable Graves' hyperthyroidism. Prospective prediction of ophthalmopathy was tested in an independent validation cohort of some 20 hyperthyroidism patients and some 17 patients who later progressed to ophthalmopathy. The roughly 91 discovery patients were randomly divided into training and test sets at a 7:3 ratio. The study also compared thyroid tissue and blood T-cell repertoires from a handful of Graves' hyperthyroidism patients. After sampling, hyperthyroidism patients received methimazole starting at 30 mg daily, and ophthalmopathy patients received high-dose intravenous methylprednisolone. The paper describes TCR Vbeta CDR3 sequencing of about 140 peripheral blood samples, made up of 40 to 45 ophthalmopathy patients, some 80 hyperthyroidism patients and some 17 progressor patients. The study at large found these results: Ophthalmopathy was separated from stable hyperthyroidism by a 13 V-J signature model, with about 88% sensitivity and 81% to 82% specificity obtained in cross-validation and 80%/75% obtained in testing. Most expanded thyroid clonotypes (frequency above 0.001) were also found in blood, which suggests that blood repertoires may mirror thyroid immune responses. Sample size was not statistically predetermined, and blinding of investigators to group allocation was not performed. In validation, progression to ophthalmopathy was predicted by the model with nearly 71% sensitivity and just over 72% specificity, a median of 6.5 months before onset.

This clonotype was seen ten or more times. Its cognate antigen has yet to be identified. There are no base qualities to consult, and no much larger clone falls within one base. A patient counted as having stable Graves' hyperthyroidism if no progression to ophthalmopathy occurred over 18 months of follow-up. The hyperthyroidism patients were between 18 and 65 years old and newly diagnosed, with a disease duration of less than 2 months. Exclusion was applied to patients with uncontrolled infections, other autoimmune diseases, pregnancy or lactation. Diagnoses relied on clinical symptoms, serum thyroxine and TRAb, thyroid ultrasound and orbital computed tomography. PBMCs were separated from roughly 10 ml of fresh peripheral blood using Ficoll-Paque density gradient centrifugation. Total RNA was extracted with Trizol reagent, and quality was checked on an Agilent 2100 Bioanalyzer. The TCR beta CDR3 regions were amplified from RNA transcripts. A first-round RT-PCR of the TCR CDR3 used the HTBI primer set with the Qiagen OneStep RT-PCR kit. A second multiplex PCR round built the libraries, followed by size selection and purification. The libraries were sequenced on an Illumina HiSeq2000 using paired-end 100 bp reads. The authors' analysis ran thus. SOAPnuke was used to process the raw data, removing reads that contained adapters or uncalled bases, had a mean Phred below 15, or lacked an exact match to the constant primer or identifier. High-quality paired reads were merged using COPE v1.2.5, and each unique nucleotide sequence was defined as a clonotype. Clonotypes were aligned to IMGT TRBV, TRBD and TRBJ reference segments using MiTCR v1.1. The analysis included only V-J combinations with a frequency above 0.0001, which together covered around 99% of the repertoires. The TCS score was defined as the ratio of F50 (clonal expansion) to E x V (chaos), calculated using BLOSUM62-based TCRdist between CDR3 peptides within each V-J. Welch's t-statistics and random forest reduced roughly 500 V-J features to 10 to 15, which were used in a naive Bayes classifier (R e1071). TCRdb's own reprocessing of the public reads used fastp at Q25 and MiXCR and kept productive beta chains. Rows matching on CDR3 protein sequence are summarized as one entry with the most common DNA and genes. Clone size and V and J calls follow TCRdb, not the original study. This sample gives 350,000 to 500,000 distinct CDR3 sequences in total; roughly an eighth of them show up just once. Around 5.3% of the sample comes from the top ten.

Sample: blood. This TCR was sampled from a woman aged 18-30 years with Graves' hyperthyroidism.

The CDR3 in this case is CASSLALGGMSPLHF. The DNA is as follows: TGTGCCAGCAGTTTGGCCCTGGGGGGAATGTCACCCCTCCACTTT. This receptor chain uses TRBV27 and TRBJ1-6, and the D gene may be TRBD1, 5 bases matching. From the cysteine up to the phenylalanine, the CDR3 has a length of 15 residues. Only CDR3 DNA is held: 45 bases, read in frame from base 1. According to the germline V gene (reference sequence), CDR1 reads MNHEY and CDR2 reads SMNVEV. V lost 3 bases and J lost 10 bases; the stretch between them is 16 bases long.